This T cell receptor beta chain emerged from a study of neurological immune-mediated disorders. Study-level information: The disease course was relapsing-remitting in around 31 and secondary progressive in about 8.5% of the roughly 34 multiple sclerosis patients.

Study-level results: Phylogenetic grouping assigned the repertoires of 18 of 34 multiple sclerosis patients to a single related-CDR3 cluster, representing a possible signature.

There are many counts of this clonotype. As yet, its antigen is unknown. The cDNA was generated through 5'RACE incorporating 10-nucleotide random UMIs. TCRdb ran MiXCR on the 5' RACE reads and lists one entry per CDR3 protein. The sample lists tens of thousands of distinct CDR3 sequences, approximately 4% occurring once. Unsorted libraries were prepared from 2 million PBMCs that had been stored at -80 C. Germline lookup yields CDR1 MGHDK and CDR2 SYGVNS. Between the trimmed V and J ends, which lost 4 bases and 0 bases, there was a span of 12 bases. The CDR3 loop spans 15 amino acids. Input material: PBMCs. V gene TRBV25-1 combines with J gene TRBJ1-1; D not certain. This receptor was taken from a woman between 45 and 65 years old with multiple sclerosis. As DNA, the CDR3 is TGTGCCAGCAGTGGCCCCTCTTTGGTGAACACTGAAGCTTTCTTT. This gives the protein CASSGPSLVNTEAFF.